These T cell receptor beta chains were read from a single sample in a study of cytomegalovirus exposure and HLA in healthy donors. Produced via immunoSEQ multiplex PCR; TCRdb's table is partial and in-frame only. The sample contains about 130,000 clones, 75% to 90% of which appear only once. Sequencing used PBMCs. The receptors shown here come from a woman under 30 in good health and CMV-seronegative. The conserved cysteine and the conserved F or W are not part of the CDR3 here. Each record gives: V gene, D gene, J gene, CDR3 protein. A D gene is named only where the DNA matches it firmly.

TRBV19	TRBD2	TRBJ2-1	ASSILAGATNEQF
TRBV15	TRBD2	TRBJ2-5	ATRGGGQETQY
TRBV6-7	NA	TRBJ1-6	ASSPGLYNSPLH
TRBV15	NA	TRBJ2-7	ATSRESGASSYEQY
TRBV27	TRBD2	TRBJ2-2	ASSFLFQTSEDTGELF
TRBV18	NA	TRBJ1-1	ASSPLAANTEAF
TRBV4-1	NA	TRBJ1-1	ASTRAQRDTEAF
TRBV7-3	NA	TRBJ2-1	ASSQSIPNEQF
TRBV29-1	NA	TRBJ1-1	SVRDTEAF
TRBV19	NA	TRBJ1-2	ASSTWQDFNYGYT
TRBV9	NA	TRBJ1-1	ASSQTSGNTEAF